Below, 24 T cell receptor beta chains from the same sample are listed, as sequenced in a study of T cell responses to AZD1222 COVID-19 vaccine. Generated by immunoSEQ multiplex PCR, the TCRdb table keeps only in-frame clones and is missing some. The sample lists 140,000 to 150,000 clones; about 90% were seen once. Specimen: peripheral blood, collected 28 days after the second AZD1222 dose. The receptors come from an adult who received the AZD1222 COVID-19 vaccine.

This clone was detected once. The chain has TRBV30 and TRBJ1-1; D unresolved. CDR1 is GTSNPN and CDR2 is SVGIG in the germline V gene (reference sequence). V lost 7 bases to trimming and J lost 1 base, with 19 bases between them. This CDR3 comprises 15 residues. CDR3 nucleotide sequence: TGTGCCTTTAAATGGACGGCTTATCCGAACACTGAAGCTTTCTTT. Translating gives CAFKWTAYPNTEAFF.

The gene calls are TRBV7-3 and TRBJ2-3; a weak D match, TRBD2 (5 bases). This CDR3 contains 15 residues. V lost 5 bases, J lost 0 bases, and 12 bases lay in between. The V gene's germline CDR1 is SGHTA and CDR2 FQGTGA. CDR3 in DNA: TGTGCCAGCAGCCCATCCAGGAGGAGCACAGATACGCAGTATTTT. Its translation: CASSPSRRSTDTQYF.

The V gene is TRBV6-2 or TRBV6-3, the J gene TRBJ1-3; D is unclear. Deletions cut 4 bases from V and 0 bases from J, with 7 bases between. CDR1 MNHEY and CDR2 SVGEGT come from the germline V gene. The CDR3 runs 14 residues. CDR3 nucleotide sequence: TGTGCCAGCAGTTTTGAGAGCTCTGGAAACACCATATATTTT. This translates into CASSFESSGNTIYF.

This sequence joins TRBV27 and TRBJ1-1; 7 nucleotides line up with TRBD1. V trimming: 2 bases; J trimming: 1 base; junction bases outside the gene matches: 4. CDR1 and CDR2 from the germline V gene are MNHEY and SMNVEV (reference sequence). This CDR3 comprises 15 residues. CDR3 DNA sequence: TGTGCCAGCAGTTTAAGGGGACAGCCGAACACTGAAGCTTTCTTT. Translating it yields CASSLRGQPNTEAFF.

V is TRBV18 and J is TRBJ1-5; no reliable D call. The CDR3 covers 14 residues. The V end lost 1 base, the J end lost 0 bases, and 4 bases lay between the germline ends. Germline CDR1 is KGHSH and CDR2 is LQKENI. The CDR3 bases are TGTGCCAGCTCACCACAATATAGCAATCAGCCCCAGCATTTT. It codes for CASSPQYSNQPQHF.

V usage is TRBV28 and J usage is TRBJ1-2, with 7 positions matching TRBD1. Unmatched junction bases numbered 12, after V lost 8 bases and J lost 3 bases. This CDR3 has 15 residues. Germline V gives CDR1 MDHEN, CDR2 SYDVKM. CDR3 coding DNA: TGTGCCAGCCGGGACAGCAACGATTTAGACTATGGCTACACCTTC. This codes for CASRDSNDLDYGYTF.

This rearrangement joins TRBV11-2 to TRBJ2-5; D is unclear. The CDR3 is 14 residues long. CDR1 is SGHAT and CDR2 is FQNNGV in the germline V gene. The V and J ends lost 4 bases and 2 bases respectively, with 11 bases between them. The CDR3 is CASSYRLSQETQYF. The DNA of the CDR3 is TGTGCCAGCAGCTACAGACTGTCGCAAGAGACCCAGTACTTC.

The rearrangement uses TRBV27 and TRBJ1-1, with unresolved D. V shed 6 bases and J shed 0 bases, with 14 bases lying between them. In germline, CDR1 is MNHEY, CDR2 SMNVEV (reference sequence). The CDR3 sequence is 15 residues long. CDR3 nucleotides: TGTGCCAGCAGCGTAAGCGGTGTAATGAACACTGAAGCTTTCTTT. This gives the protein CASSVSGVMNTEAFF.

The V call is TRBV7-8, the J call TRBJ2-5; D unclear. There are 13 residues in the CDR3. Between the trimmed V and J ends, which lost 5 bases and 2 bases, there was a span of 9 bases. Germline values: CDR1 SGHVS, CDR2 FQNEAQ. CDR3 sequence: CASSPPVQETQYF. The CDR3 bases are TGTGCCAGCAGCCCCCCCGTACAAGAGACCCAGTACTTC.

This clone showed up just once. V usage is TRBV27 and J usage is TRBJ1-2; 9 bases are shared with TRBD1. The trim removed 0 bases at V and 8 bases at J, leaving 13 bases unmatched. The germline CDR1 and CDR2 sequences are MNHEY and SMNVEV (reference sequence). The CDR3 covers 17 residues. The CDR3 region has the DNA TGTGCCAGCAGTTTATCGGCTTCCGGGACAGGGATCTCGGGCTACACCTTC. Translation: CASSLSASGTGISGYTF.

The rearrangement joins TRBV15 to TRBJ1-1; D remains unclear. Trimming took off 0 bases at V and 9 bases at J, with 8 bases between the two ends. Germline loops: CDR1 LNHNV, CDR2 YYDKDF (reference sequence). The CDR3 consists of 12 residues. The CDR3 region has the DNA TGTGCCACCAGCAGAGATAGCGGTCAAGCTTTCTTT. This sequence encodes CATSRDSGQAFF.

The chain combines TRBV7-8 with TRBJ2-7; TRBD1 matches 8 bases. Germline CDR1 reads SGHVS; CDR2 reads FQNEAQ. CDR3 length equals 15 residues. V dropped 1 base and J dropped 4; count of bases not matched to a gene: 6. In DNA, the CDR3 is TGTGCCAGCAGCTTAGAACGGGACAGGCTGTACGAGCAGTACTTC. Protein sequence: CASSLERDRLYEQYF. The complete variable domain, with remaining parts taken from reference TRBV7-8 and TRBJ2-7, reads GAGVSQSPRYKVAKRGQDVALRCDPISGHVSLFWYQQALGQGPEFLTYFQNEAQLDKSGLPSDRFFAERPEGSVSTLKIQRTQQEDSAVYLCASSLERDRLYEQYFGPGTRLTVT.

This clone has just one count. Different DNA sequences within this sample yield the same CDR3. This chain links TRBV7-2 with TRBJ2-7; D is unresolved. Trimming shortened V by 1 base and J by 1 base, and 5 bases separated the two germline ends. The germline V gene encodes CDR1 SGHTA and CDR2 FQGNSA. The CDR3 is 13 residues long. For the CDR3, the DNA is TGTGCCAGCAGCTTAGGGGTTTCCTACGAGCAGTACTTC. Its translation is CASSLGVSYEQYF.

The chain uses TRBV28 and TRBJ2-7; tentative D call: TRBD2 (6 bases). The CDR3 consists of 15 residues. Germline-derived CDR1 and CDR2 are MDHEN and SYDVKM. Trimming left V 4 bases short and J 6 bases short, with 19 bases between. The CDR3 DNA reads as TGTGCCAGCAGTTCTTCCGGGACTCGACTCTTCGAGCAGTACTTC. Its protein product is CASSSSGTRLFEQYF.

In this sample, this clone turned up once. The CDR3 DNA sequence: TGCGCCAGCAGCCCGGGAGACCAACTACCCTCCTACGAGCAGTACTTC. Amino acids: CASSPGDQLPSYEQYF. This chain joins TRBV5-1 and TRBJ2-7; a possible D gene is TRBD2 (6 bases). Trimming took off 4 bases at V and 0 bases at J, with 17 bases between the two ends. The germline CDR1 and CDR2 sequences are SGHRS and YFSETQ. The CDR3 consists of 16 residues.

V is TRBV28 and J is TRBJ1-5; D is undetermined. V lost 6 bases and J 9 bases, leaving 18 bases between the germline ends. The CDR3 length is 14 residues. Germline CDR1 and CDR2: MDHEN and SYDVKM. CDR3 amino acids: CASRAQGGDRPQHF. As DNA, the CDR3 is TGTGCCAGCAGAGCACAAGGTGGGGATCGGCCCCAGCATTTT. Supplemented by reference TRBV28 and TRBJ1-5, the full variable domain reads DVKVTQSSRYLVKRTGEKVFLECVQDMDHENMFWYRQDPGLGLRLIYFSYDVKMKEKGDIPEGYSVSREKKERFSLILESASTNQTSMYLCASRAQGGDRPQHFGDGTRLSIL.

V and J are TRBV9 and TRBJ1-6; D is possibly TRBD1 (5 bases). The germline CDR1 and CDR2 sequences are SGDLS and YYNGEE. This CDR3 is built from 15 residues. The ends were cut back, 0 bases at V and 6 bases at J, with 10 bases in the middle. CDR3 in amino acids: CASSVGGALNSPLHF. CDR3 in DNA: TGTGCCAGCAGCGTAGGTGGGGCCCTTAATTCACCCCTCCACTTT.

V gene TRBV5-1 combines with J gene TRBJ2-1, with D unclear. Germline CDR1 SGHRS, CDR2 YFSETQ. The CDR3 loop spans 18 amino acids. With 0 bases removed from V and 2 bases from J, the gap between germline ends came to 18 bases. CDR3 sequence: CASSLARSISATYNEQFF. The CDR3 DNA sequence: TGCGCCAGCAGCTTGGCCCGCTCGATCAGCGCCACCTACAATGAGCAGTTCTTC. Filled out from reference TRBV5-1 and TRBJ2-1, the complete variable domain reads KAGVTQTPRYLIKTRGQQVTLSCSPISGHRSVSWYQQTPGQGLQFLFEYFSETQRNKGNFPGRFSGRQFSNSRSEMNVSTLELGDSALYLCASSLARSISATYNEQFFGPGTRLTVL.

This clone occurred once. This chain uses TRBV4-3 with TRBJ2-7, with no clear D. Trimming removed 1 base from V and 5 bases from J, with 15 bases in between. CDR3 length equals 15 residues. Germline V gene data show CDR1 as LGHNA and CDR2 as YSLEER. The CDR3 nucleotides are TGCGCCAGCAGCCAAGGAAGGCGGTTAGGCCACGAGCAGTACTTC. Protein product: CASSQGRRLGHEQYF.

The rearrangement joins TRBV28 to TRBJ2-1; the match to TRBD1 covers 9 bases. CDR3 length: 14 amino acids. V lost 6 bases to trimming and J lost 3 bases; unmatched junction nucleotides: 3. Germline V lookup: CDR1 MDHEN, CDR2 SYDVKM. The DNA for the CDR3 is TGTGCCAGCAGCCGACAGGGGGGCTACAATGAGCAGTTCTTC. Translating gives CASSRQGGYNEQFF.

The chain employs TRBV19 and TRBJ1-4, with TRBD1 identical over 8 bases. The trim removed 4 bases at V and 5 bases at J, leaving 9 bases unmatched. Germline-derived CDR1 and CDR2 are LNHDA and SQIVND (reference sequence). The CDR3 runs 16 residues. CDR3 sequence (DNA): TGTGCCAGTAGTAAACCCGGGACAGGACAAAATGAAAAACTGTTTTTT. Protein product: CASSKPGTGQNEKLFF. The complete variable domain, with remaining parts taken from reference TRBV19 and TRBJ1-4, reads DGGITQSPKYLFRKEGQNVTLSCEQNLNHDAMYWYRQDPGQGLRLIYYSQIVNDFQKGDIAEGYSVSREKKESFPLTVTSAQKNPTAFYLCASSKPGTGQNEKLFFGSGTQLSVL.

The V call is TRBV4-3, the J call TRBJ1-5; no reliable D call. Germline V CDR1 and CDR2: LGHNA, YSLEER. V lost 1 base and J 2 bases, leaving 15 bases between the germline ends. This CDR3 is 17 amino acids long. The CDR3 DNA follows: TGCGCCAGCAGCCAAGGTTTTGGCACTGGGGGCAATCAGCCCCAGCATTTT. This gives the protein CASSQGFGTGGNQPQHF.

The chain employs TRBV7-2 and TRBJ1-2, with D possibly matching TRBD1 (5 bases). The CDR3 extends over 17 amino acids. Trimming shortened V by 2 bases and J by 8 bases, and 24 bases separated the two germline ends. Germline V gene lookup returns CDR1 SGHTA and CDR2 FQGNSA. The CDR3 nucleotides are TGTGCCAGCAGCTTATCGCCGGACGGGGGGATAATGAGGGGCTACACCTTC. This codes for CASSLSPDGGIMRGYTF.

The rearrangement uses TRBV6-2 or TRBV6-3 and TRBJ1-5; 10 bases are shared with TRBD1. The J segment lost 4 bases and the V segment lost 6 bases, leaving 3 bases of the junction unmatched. Germline loops: CDR1 MNHEY, CDR2 SVGEGT. The CDR3 totals 14 residues. Here the CDR3 DNA reads TGTGCCAGCAGCCCGGGACAGGGGAATCAGCCCCAGCATTTT. It codes for CASSPGQGNQPQHF.